This T cell receptor (beta chain) was captured in a study of cytomegalovirus exposure and HLA in healthy donors. Study findings and constraints: The productive fraction for most TCR beta V segments was about 87% or about 30% in an earlier analysis. The study flagged approximately 180 TCR beta chains as cytomegalovirus-associated. Over 15,000 TCR beta sequences were associated with HLA alleles at 0.05 false discovery rate in a later analysis.

Remarks on this clone: Its antigen is not known.

The PCR was carried out with 60 Vbeta primers and 13 Jbeta primers. Assay: immunoSEQ multiplex PCR; the TCRdb copy retains only in-frame clones and omits some. The data hold 55,000 to 80,000 clones, with about 70% observed a single time. The specimen sequenced was PBMCs. This sequence was found in a woman aged 25 to 39 in good health and CMV-seropositive.

CDR3 sequence: CASSPSGSNQPQHF. The CDR3 DNA is TGTGCCAGCTCACCATCAGGGAGCAATCAGCCCCAGCATTTT. This chain uses TRBV18 with TRBJ1-5, with a possible D match to TRBD1 (5 bases). Germline values: CDR1 KGHSH, CDR2 LQKENI. CDR3 length equals 14 residues. Trimming cost V 2 bases and J 1 base, with 6 bases left between them.